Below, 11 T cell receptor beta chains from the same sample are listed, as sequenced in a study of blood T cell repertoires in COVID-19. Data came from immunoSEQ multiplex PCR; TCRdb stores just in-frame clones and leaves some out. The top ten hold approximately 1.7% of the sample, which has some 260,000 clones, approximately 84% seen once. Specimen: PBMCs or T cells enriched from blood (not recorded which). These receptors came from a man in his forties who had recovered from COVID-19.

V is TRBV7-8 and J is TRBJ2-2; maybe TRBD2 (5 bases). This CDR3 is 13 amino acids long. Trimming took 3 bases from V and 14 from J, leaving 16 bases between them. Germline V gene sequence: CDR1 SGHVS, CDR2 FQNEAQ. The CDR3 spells CASSFSGIPYLFF. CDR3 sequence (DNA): TGTGCCAGCAGCTTTTCCGGGATACCATATCTGTTTTTT.

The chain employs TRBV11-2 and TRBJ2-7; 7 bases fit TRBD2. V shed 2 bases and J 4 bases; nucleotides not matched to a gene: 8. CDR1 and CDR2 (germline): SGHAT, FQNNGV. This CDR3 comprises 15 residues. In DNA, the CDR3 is TGTGCCAGCAGCTTAATTCGGGCTAGCGGATACGAGCAGTACTTC. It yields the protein CASSLIRASGYEQYF.

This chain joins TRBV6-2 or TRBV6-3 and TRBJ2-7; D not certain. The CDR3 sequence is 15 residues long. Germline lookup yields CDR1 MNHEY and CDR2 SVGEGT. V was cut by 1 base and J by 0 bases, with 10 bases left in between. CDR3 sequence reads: CASSYLQVPSYEQYF. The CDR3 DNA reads TGTGCCAGCAGTTACTTGCAGGTTCCCTCCTACGAGCAGTACTTC.

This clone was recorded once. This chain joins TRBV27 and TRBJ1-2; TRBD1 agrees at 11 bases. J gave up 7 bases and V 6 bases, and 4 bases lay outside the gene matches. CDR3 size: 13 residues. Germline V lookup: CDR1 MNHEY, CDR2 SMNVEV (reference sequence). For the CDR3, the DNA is TGTGCCAGCAGAAGGACAGGGGGCTGTGGCTACACCTTC. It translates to CASRRTGGCGYTF.

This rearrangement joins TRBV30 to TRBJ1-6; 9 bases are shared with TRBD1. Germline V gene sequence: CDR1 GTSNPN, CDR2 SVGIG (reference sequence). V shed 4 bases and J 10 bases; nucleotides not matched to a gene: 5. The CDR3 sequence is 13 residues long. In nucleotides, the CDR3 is TGTGCCTGGAACAGGGGGCCGGGGTCACCCCTCCACTTT. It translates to CAWNRGPGSPLHF.

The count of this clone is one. In DNA form, the CDR3 reads TGTGCCAGCAGCGTAGGTGGGGGGATGAACACTGAAGCTTTCTTT. This translates into CASSVGGGMNTEAFF. The chain combines TRBV9 with TRBJ1-1, with D maybe TRBD1 (5 bases). This CDR3 spans 15 amino acids. Trimming cost V 0 bases and J 0 bases, with 9 bases left between them. Germline assignment: CDR1 SGDLS and CDR2 YYNGEE.

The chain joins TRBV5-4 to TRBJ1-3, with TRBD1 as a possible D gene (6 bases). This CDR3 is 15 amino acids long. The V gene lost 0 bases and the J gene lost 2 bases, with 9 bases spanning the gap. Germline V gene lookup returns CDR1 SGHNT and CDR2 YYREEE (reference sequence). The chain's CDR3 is CASSLGGGAGNTIYF. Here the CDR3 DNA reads TGTGCCAGCAGCTTGGGAGGGGGTGCTGGAAACACCATATATTTT.

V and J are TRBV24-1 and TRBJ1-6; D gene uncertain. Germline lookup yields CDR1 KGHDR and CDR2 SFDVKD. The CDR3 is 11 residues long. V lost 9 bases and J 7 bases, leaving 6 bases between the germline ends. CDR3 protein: CATEENSPLHF. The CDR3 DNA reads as TGTGCCACCGAGGAGAATTCACCCCTCCACTTT.

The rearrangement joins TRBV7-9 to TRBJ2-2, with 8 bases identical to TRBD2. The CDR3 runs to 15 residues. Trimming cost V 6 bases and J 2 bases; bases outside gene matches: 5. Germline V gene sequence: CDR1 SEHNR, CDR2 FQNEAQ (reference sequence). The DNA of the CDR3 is TGTGCCAGCAGAAAGGGACTAGACAACACCGGGGAGCTGTTTTTT. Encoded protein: CASRKGLDNTGELFF.

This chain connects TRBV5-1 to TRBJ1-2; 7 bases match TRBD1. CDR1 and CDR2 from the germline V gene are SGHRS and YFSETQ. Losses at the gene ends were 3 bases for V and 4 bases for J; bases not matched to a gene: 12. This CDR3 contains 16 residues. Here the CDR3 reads CASSSDPTGSGYGYTF. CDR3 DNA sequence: TGCGCCAGCAGCTCGGACCCGACAGGGTCTGGCTATGGCTACACCTTC.

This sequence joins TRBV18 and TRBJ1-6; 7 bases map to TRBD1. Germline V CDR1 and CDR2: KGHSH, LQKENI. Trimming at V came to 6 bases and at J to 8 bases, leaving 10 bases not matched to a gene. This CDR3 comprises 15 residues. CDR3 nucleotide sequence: TGTGCCAGCTCCCCGGGAGGGGGCTTGGATTCACCCCTCCACTTT. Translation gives CASSPGGGLDSPLHF.